Here is one T cell receptor (beta chain) with its context. Its antigen is still unknown. Libraries were prepared by immunoSEQ multiplex PCR; TCRdb keeps only in-frame clonotypes and omits some of them. Among a few million clones, 85% to 95% were seen once, and the ten largest hold less than 2%. With 5 bases clipped from V and 1 base from J, the junction kept 5 bases outside the gene matches. CDR3 length equals 16 residues. The germline V gene has CDR1 SGHTA and CDR2 FQGNSA. These data belong to a study of shared clonotypes between healthy human individuals. Study results and limitations: Sharing of clonotypes among donors was expected to vary with sequencing depth.

Terminally differentiated effector memory CD45RA+ cells were excluded by CCR7 positive selection of CD45RO-negative cells. Recent acute infections and vaccinations were absent in the healthy HIV-negative adult donors. The TCR sequence derives from a man younger than 30 in good health. Some clones in this sample may be carry-over from other donors' samples. The gene calls are TRBV7-2 and TRBJ2-1; 10 positions match TRBD2. The specimen sequenced was naive CD8+ T cells from PBMCs. In nucleotides, the CDR3 is TGTGCCAGCAGCAGCCGACTAGCGGGTTCCTACAATGAGCAGTTCTTC. As protein: CASSSRLAGSYNEQFF.